This T cell receptor (beta chain) appears in the sequencing data of a study of blood T cell repertoires in COVID-19. In the study overall: Material from acute and convalescent COVID-19 was sourced from the United States, Italy and Spain. T cells, B-cell-depleted T cells, or PBMCs supplied cDNA or gDNA.

Per the original methods: Estimates of nucleated cell counts were drawn from the amplification of reference gene primers. The protocol was immunoSEQ multiplex PCR, while the TCRdb copy is restricted to in-frame clones and leaves out a portion. D and trimming come from the DNA, and the V and J calls and clone size come from that table. Of under 200,000 clones listed, 86% are singletons. The germline V gene has CDR1 SGHRS and CDR2 YFSETQ. This CDR3 has 17 amino acids. V shed 4 bases and J 0 bases; nucleotides not matched to a gene: 11. The chain couples TRBV5-1 to TRBJ2-3; 7 bases fit TRBD2. Sequenced material: peripheral blood. This clonotype was obtained from a woman of 80 years or more in a cohort sampled during active or convalescent COVID-19. CDR3 residues: CASSPFTTSASTDTQYF. CDR3 coding DNA: TGCGCCAGCAGCCCATTCACCACTAGCGCTAGCACAGATACGCAGTATTTT. The full variable domain, rest sourced from reference TRBV5-1 and TRBJ2-3, is KAGVTQTPRYLIKTRGQQVTLSCSPISGHRSVSWYQQTPGQGLQFLFEYFSETQRNKGNFPGRFSGRQFSNSRSEMNVSTLELGDSALYLCASSPFTTSASTDTQYFGPGTRLTVL.